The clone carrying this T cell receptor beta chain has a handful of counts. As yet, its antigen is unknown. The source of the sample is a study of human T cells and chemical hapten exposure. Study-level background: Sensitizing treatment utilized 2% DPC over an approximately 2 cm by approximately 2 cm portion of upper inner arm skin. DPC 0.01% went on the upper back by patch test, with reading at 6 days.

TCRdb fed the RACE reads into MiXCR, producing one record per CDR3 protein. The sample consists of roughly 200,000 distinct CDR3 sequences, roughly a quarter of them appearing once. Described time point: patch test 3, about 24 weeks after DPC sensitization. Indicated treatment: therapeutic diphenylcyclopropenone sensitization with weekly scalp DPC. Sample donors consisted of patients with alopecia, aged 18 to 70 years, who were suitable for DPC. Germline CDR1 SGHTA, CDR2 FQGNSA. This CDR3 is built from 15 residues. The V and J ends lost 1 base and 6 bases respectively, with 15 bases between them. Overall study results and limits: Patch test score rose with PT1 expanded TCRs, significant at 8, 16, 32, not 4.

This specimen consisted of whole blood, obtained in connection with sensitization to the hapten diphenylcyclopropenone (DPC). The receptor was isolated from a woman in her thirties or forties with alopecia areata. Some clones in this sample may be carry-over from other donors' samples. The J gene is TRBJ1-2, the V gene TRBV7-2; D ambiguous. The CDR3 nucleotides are TGTGCCAGCAGCTTAGATACGGGGAGCCAGGATGGCTACACCTTC. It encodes CASSLDTGSQDGYTF.